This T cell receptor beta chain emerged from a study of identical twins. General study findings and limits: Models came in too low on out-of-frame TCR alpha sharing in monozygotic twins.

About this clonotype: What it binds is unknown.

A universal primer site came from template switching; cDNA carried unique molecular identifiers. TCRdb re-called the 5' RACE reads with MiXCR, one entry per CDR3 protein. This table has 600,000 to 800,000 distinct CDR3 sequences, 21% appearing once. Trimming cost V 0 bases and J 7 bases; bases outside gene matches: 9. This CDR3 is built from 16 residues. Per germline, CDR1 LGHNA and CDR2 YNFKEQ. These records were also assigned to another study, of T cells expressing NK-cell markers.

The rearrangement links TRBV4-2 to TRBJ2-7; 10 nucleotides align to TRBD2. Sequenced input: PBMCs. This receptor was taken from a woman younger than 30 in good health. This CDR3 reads CASSQDRLAGIGEQYF. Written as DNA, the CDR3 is TGTGCCAGCAGCCAAGATAGACTAGCGGGCATAGGGGAGCAGTACTTC.